This T cell receptor (beta chain) is drawn from a study of blood T cell repertoires in COVID-19 (TCRdb year 2020). Concerning the study at large: Samples covering the acute and convalescent phases of COVID-19 were provided by collaborators in the United States, Italy and Spain. The material from the prospective study consisted of cDNA or gDNA derived from T cells, B-cell-depleted T cells, or PBMCs. The dataset comprised deeply sampled blood TCRbeta repertoires from subjects exposed to, actively infected with, or recovered from COVID-19. A freely available public database, intended as a resource for researchers studying the immune response to SARS-CoV-2, is where the repertoires were released. Samples were obtained from the ongoing ImmuneRACE study (first 160 participants) and from some 1,300 subjects provided by 6 global collaborators. A de-identified subject ID, COVID-19 status, age in years and sex were almost always included in the sample metadata. HLA class I and class II types, where available, came from metadata supplied by the sample provider rather than from assay-based typing.

The immunoSEQ Assay, a bias-controlled multiplex PCR, was used to amplify TCRbeta CDR3 regions from genomic DNA. The original methods were these. The number of nucleated cells in each sample was estimated by amplification of reference gene primers within the assay. To quantify the absolute abundance of each unique TCRbeta CDR3 rearrangement, sequence reads were collapsed and filtered. For each sample, productive Simpson clonality was calculated as the square root of Simpson's diversity index over productive rearrangements. In TCRdb, the immuneACCESS table is reduced to in-frame sequences with V and J assigned. These tables do not hold every clone; where another copy was compared, an unresolved V gene accounts for under half, and the others remain unexplained. V and J calls plus clone size are reproduced from that table; the DNA served to infer D and trimming. For this sample the table gives under 95,000 clones, of which approximately 91% were detected only once. Around 2.6% of the sample is held by the ten biggest clonotypes.

The CDR3 spans 16 residues, from the cysteine through the phenylalanine. The entry retains the CDR3 DNA only, 48 bases that are in frame from base 1. The V end loses 5 bases and the J end loses 5 bases, and a stretch of 19 bases separates them. Sequences MGHDK (CDR1) and SYGVNS (CDR2) are obtained from the germline V gene. On this clone itself: The antigen it binds to is not known. It has no much larger one-base neighbor in the sample; base qualities were not kept.

Overall study results and their limits: The amount of clinical and demographic metadata varied by source and participant and was provided uncurated.

One collaborating source in Seattle enrolled patients during active infection and followed them longitudinally through the course of disease. Each collaborating institution followed its own protocols to collect whole blood in K2EDTA tubes. Collaborator samples were shipped for TCRbeta analysis as frozen whole blood, isolated PBMCs, or DNA extracted from either sample type. The rearranged chain carries TRBV25-1 and TRBJ2-1, with TRBD2 perhaps the D gene, on 6 matching bases. The receptor's source is a man aged 45-65 years with COVID-19, enrolled during active disease. The sequenced sample consisted of peripheral blood. The DNA is TGTGCCAGCAGTTCGGGACTTCCGATGGGTGACAATGAGCAGTTCTTC. Its protein product is CASSSGLPMGDNEQFF.